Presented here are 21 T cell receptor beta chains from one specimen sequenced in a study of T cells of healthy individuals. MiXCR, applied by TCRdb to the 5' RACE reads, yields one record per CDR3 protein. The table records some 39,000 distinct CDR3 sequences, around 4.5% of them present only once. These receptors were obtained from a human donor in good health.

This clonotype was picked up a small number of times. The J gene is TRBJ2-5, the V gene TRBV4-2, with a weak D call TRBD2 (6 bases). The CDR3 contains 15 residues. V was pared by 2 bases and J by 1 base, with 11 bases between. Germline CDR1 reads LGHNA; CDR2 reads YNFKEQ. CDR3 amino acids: CASSQMYGGQETQYF. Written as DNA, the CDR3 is TGTGCCAGCAGCCAAATGTACGGGGGCCAAGAGACCCAGTACTTC.

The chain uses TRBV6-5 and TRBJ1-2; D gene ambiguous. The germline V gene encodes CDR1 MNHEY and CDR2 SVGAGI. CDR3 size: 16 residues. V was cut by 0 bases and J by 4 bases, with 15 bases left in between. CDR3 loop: CASSYSKMYSFYGYTF. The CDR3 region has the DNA TGTGCCAGCAGTTACTCGAAAATGTACAGCTTCTATGGCTACACCTTC.

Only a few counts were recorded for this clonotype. The CDR3 sequence: CASSLGTAGGQYF. The CDR3 DNA reads as TGTGCCAGCAGCTTGGGGACGGCGGGGGGCCAGTACTTC. The chain uses TRBV5-4 and TRBJ2-7; 8 bases map to TRBD2. Per the germline V gene, CDR1 is SGHNT and CDR2 is YYREEE (reference sequence). J was trimmed by 10 bases and V by 0 bases; bases with no gene match: 6. CDR3 length: 13 residues.

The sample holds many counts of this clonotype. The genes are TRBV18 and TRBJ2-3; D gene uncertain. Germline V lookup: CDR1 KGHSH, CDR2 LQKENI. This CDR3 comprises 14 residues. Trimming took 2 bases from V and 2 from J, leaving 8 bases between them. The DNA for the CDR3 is TGTGCCAGCTCACCAACCACGTACACAGATACGCAGTATTTT. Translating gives CASSPTTYTDTQYF.

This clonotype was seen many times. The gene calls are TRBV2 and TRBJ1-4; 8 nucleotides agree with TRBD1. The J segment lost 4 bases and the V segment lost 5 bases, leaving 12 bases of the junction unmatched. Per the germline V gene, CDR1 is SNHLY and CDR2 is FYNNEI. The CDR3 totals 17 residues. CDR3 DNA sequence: TGTGCCAGCAGTCCTATAACGGGACAGGAGAGTAATGAAAAACTGTTTTTT. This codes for CASSPITGQESNEKLFF.

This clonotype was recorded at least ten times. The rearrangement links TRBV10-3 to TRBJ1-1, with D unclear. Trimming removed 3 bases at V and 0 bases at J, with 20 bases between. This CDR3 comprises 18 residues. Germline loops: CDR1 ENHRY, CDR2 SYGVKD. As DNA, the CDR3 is TGTGCCATCAGTGAATTGGACGGACGGGGATGGTTGAACACTGAAGCTTTCTTT. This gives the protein CAISELDGRGWLNTEAFF.

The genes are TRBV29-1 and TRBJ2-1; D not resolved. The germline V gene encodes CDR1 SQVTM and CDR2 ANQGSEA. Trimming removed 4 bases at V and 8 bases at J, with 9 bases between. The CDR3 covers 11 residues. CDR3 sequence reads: CSVVSWDEQFF. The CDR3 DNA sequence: TGCAGCGTTGTCAGCTGGGATGAGCAGTTCTTC.

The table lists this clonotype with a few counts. The CDR3, as DNA: TGTGCCATCAGGGGGCAGGAAGAGACCCAGTACTTC. This translates into CAIRGQEETQYF. This chain connects TRBV10-3 to TRBJ2-5; possible D gene TRBD1, 5 bases. The CDR3 covers 12 residues. Trimming pared 6 bases from V and 3 bases from J, leaving 8 bases between. CDR1 and CDR2 (germline): ENHRY, SYGVKD.

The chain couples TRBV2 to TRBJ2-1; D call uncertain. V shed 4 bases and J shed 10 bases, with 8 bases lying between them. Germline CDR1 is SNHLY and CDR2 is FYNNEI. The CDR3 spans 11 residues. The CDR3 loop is CASSAEGEQFF. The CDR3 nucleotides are TGTGCCAGCAGTGCGGAAGGGGAGCAGTTCTTC.

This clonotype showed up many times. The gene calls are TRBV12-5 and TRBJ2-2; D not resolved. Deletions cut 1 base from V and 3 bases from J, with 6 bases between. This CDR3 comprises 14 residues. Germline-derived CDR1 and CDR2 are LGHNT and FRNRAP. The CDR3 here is CASGLGWDTGELFF. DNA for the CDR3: TGTGCTAGTGGTTTGGGCTGGGACACCGGGGAGCTGTTTTTT. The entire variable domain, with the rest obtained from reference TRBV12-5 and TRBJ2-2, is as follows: DARVTQTPRHKVTEMGQEVTMRCQPILGHNTVFWYRQTMMQGLELLAYFRNRAPLDDSGMPKDRFSAEMPDATLATLKIQPSEPRDSAVYFCASGLGWDTGELFFGEGSRLTVL.

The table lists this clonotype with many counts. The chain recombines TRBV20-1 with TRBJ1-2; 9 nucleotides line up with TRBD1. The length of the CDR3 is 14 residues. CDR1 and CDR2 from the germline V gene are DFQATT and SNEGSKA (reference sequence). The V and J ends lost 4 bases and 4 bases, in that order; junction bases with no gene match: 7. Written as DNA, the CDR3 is TGCAGTGCTACGATCGGACAGGGGATCTATGGCTACACCTTC. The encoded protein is CSATIGQGIYGYTF.

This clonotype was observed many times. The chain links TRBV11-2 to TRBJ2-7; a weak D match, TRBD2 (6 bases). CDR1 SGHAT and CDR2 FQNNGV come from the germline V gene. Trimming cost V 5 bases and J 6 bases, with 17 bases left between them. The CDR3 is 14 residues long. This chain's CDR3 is CASSEVGLLVEQYF. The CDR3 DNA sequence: TGTGCCAGCAGCGAAGTCGGACTACTCGTCGAGCAGTACTTC.

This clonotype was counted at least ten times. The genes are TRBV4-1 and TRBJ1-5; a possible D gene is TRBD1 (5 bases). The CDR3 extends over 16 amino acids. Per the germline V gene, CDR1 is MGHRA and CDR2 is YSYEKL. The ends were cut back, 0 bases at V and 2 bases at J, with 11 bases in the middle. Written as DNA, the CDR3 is TGCGCCAGCAGCCAAGATCGAAGGGGAGGCAATCAGCCCCAGCATTTT. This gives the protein CASSQDRRGGNQPQHF.

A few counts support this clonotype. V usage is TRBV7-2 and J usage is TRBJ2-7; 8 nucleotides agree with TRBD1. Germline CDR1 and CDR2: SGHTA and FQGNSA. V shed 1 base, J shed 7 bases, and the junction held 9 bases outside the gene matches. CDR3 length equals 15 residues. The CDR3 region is CASSLGPQGASEQYF. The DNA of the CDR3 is TGTGCCAGCAGCTTAGGACCGCAGGGGGCGTCTGAGCAGTACTTC.

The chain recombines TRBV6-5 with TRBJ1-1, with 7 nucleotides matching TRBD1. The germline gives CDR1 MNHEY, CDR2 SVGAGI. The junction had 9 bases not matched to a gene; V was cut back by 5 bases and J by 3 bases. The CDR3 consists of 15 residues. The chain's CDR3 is CASSHRDSVDTEAFF. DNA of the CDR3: TGTGCCAGCAGTCACCGGGACAGCGTGGACACTGAAGCTTTCTTT.

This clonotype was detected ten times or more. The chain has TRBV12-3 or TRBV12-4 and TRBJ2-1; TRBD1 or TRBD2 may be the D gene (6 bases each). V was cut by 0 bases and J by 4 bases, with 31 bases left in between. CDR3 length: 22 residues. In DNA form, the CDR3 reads TGTGCCAGCAGTTTAGCGCGTACGGGGGACACTCGATCGGCCGGGGGATACAATGAGCAGTTCTTC. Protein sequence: CASSLARTGDTRSAGGYNEQFF.

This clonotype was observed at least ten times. CDR3 protein: CASSFQPGLAGIPSYEQYF. For the CDR3, the DNA is TGTGCCAGCAGTTTCCAACCGGGACTAGCGGGCATCCCCTCCTACGAGCAGTACTTC. V is TRBV27 and J is TRBJ2-7; TRBD2 agrees at 12 bases. The CDR3 contains 19 residues. CDR1 is MNHEY and CDR2 is SMNVEV in the germline V gene (reference sequence). J lost 0 bases, V lost 3 bases, and 12 bases had no gene match.

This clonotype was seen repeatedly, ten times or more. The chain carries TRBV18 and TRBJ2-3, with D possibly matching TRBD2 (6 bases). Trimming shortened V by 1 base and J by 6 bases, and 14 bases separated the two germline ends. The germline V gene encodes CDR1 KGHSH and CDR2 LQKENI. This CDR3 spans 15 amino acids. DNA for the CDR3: TGTGCCAGCTCACCACTTTCGGGAGTAGGGGATACGCAGTATTTT. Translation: CASSPLSGVGDTQYF.

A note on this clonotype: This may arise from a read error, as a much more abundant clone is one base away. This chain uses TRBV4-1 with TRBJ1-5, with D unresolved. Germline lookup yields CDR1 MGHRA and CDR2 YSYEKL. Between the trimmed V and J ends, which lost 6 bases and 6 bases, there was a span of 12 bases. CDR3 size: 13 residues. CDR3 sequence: CASRPLSSQPQHF. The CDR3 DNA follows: TGCGCCAGCAGACCGCTATCCAGTCAGCCCCAGCATTTT.

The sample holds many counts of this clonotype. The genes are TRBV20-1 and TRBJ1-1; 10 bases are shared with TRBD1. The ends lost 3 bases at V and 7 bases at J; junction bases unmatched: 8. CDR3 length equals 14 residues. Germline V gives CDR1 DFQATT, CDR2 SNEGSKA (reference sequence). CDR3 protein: CSASPARDRGEAFF. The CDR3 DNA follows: TGCAGTGCTAGCCCCGCCCGGGACAGGGGTGAAGCTTTCTTT.

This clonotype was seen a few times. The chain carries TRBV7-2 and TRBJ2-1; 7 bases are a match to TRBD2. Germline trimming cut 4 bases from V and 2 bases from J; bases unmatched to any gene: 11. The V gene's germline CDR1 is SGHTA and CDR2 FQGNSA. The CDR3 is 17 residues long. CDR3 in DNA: TGTGCCAGCAGCTACCTCCGCGGGAGTCATCCCTACAATGAGCAGTTCTTC. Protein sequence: CASSYLRGSHPYNEQFF.